Following are 6 T cell receptor beta chains from one sample sequenced in a study of graft-versus-host responses after intestinal transplantation. Assay used: immunoSEQ multiplex PCR; TCRdb lists only in-frame clones, some missing. Found here are 40,000 to 55,000 clones, around 90% of them singletons; the top ten hold 0.5% to 0.8%. The antigens of these receptors remain unknown. The sample was unstimulated CD4+ T cells sorted from spleen or lymph node cells, taken before transplant. The receptors were gathered from a human donor who was the organ donor for an intestinal transplant.

J is TRBJ2-1 and V is TRBV6-1; weak D call: TRBD2 (6 bases). Deletions cut 7 bases from V and 7 bases from J, with 20 bases between. CDR1 is MNHNS and CDR2 is SASEGT in the germline V gene. The CDR3 length is 15 residues. For the CDR3, the DNA is TGTGCCAGCACCGGGGCGGGACTGGGGTCGAATGAGCAGTTCTTC. Residues: CASTGAGLGSNEQFF.

J is TRBJ1-3 and V is TRBV2; D is perhaps TRBD1 (6 bases). V dropped 6 bases and J dropped 0 bases, with 12 bases sitting between them. Germline V gene sequence: CDR1 SNHLY, CDR2 FYNNEI. This CDR3 is built from 15 residues. CDR3 coding DNA: TGTGCCAGCAGCGTCGGACAGACCTCTGGAAACACCATATATTTT. It translates to CASSVGQTSGNTIYF.

This chain links TRBV28 with TRBJ2-3; TRBD2 aligns across 10 bases. This CDR3 has 17 residues. The V segment lost 5 bases and the J segment 5 bases; nucleotides outside the gene matches: 13. Germline CDR1 and CDR2: MDHEN and SYDVKM. The CDR3 nucleotides are TGTGCCAGCAGTCTTGCTGGGCTAGCGGGAGCAGGAGATACGCAGTATTTT. Its translation is CASSLAGLAGAGDTQYF. The full variable domain, in which reference TRBV28 and TRBJ2-3 provide the parts outside the CDR3, is DVKVTQSSRYLVKRTGEKVFLECVQDMDHENMFWYRQDPGLGLRLIYFSYDVKMKEKGDIPEGYSVSREKKERFSLILESASTNQTSMYLCASSLAGLAGAGDTQYFGPGTRLTVL.

The chain employs TRBV5-1 and TRBJ2-7, with TRBD1 matching over 10 bases. J was trimmed by 5 bases and V by 0 bases; bases with no gene match: 8. The CDR3 loop spans 16 amino acids. The germline CDR1 and CDR2 sequences are SGHRS and YFSETQ. The CDR3 DNA sequence: TGCGCCAGCAGCTTGGCCACGGGACAGGGGTTAAACGAGCAGTACTTC. Translating gives CASSLATGQGLNEQYF.

A remark on this clone: Other DNA sequences within the sample encode an identical CDR3. The chain has TRBV7-2 and TRBJ1-1; a possible D gene is TRBD1 (5 bases). From germline, CDR1 is SGHTA and CDR2 FQGNSA. This CDR3 is built from 14 residues. V dropped 4 bases and J dropped 1 base, with 10 bases sitting between them. The CDR3: CASSSPQGNTEAFF. The CDR3, as DNA: TGTGCCAGCAGCTCGCCTCAGGGGAACACTGAAGCTTTCTTT.

The chain carries TRBV6-1 and TRBJ1-2; 9 bases line up with TRBD1. From germline, CDR1 is MNHNS and CDR2 SASEGT. This CDR3 comprises 15 residues. With 1 base clipped from V and 7 bases from J, the junction kept 7 bases outside the gene matches. The CDR3: CASSEVAGQGLGYTF. The CDR3 DNA follows: TGTGCCAGCAGTGAAGTTGCCGGACAGGGGCTTGGCTACACCTTC.